This paragraph covers one TCR beta chain sequence. Its antigen is unidentified. The data were obtained in a study of post-analysis software for immune sequencing data. Study-level points and caveats: About five TRBV segments were more frequent in patients than controls; TRBV5-6, TRBV5-1 and TRBV20-1 belonged to this group. Batch-matched samples strongly co-clustered by F measure.

cDNA libraries of TCR beta carried unique molecular identifiers. Input populations of roughly 0.85 to 11 million T cells gave rise to around 480,000 cDNA molecules. TCRdb recomputed calls from the PCR reads with MiXCR, one row per CDR3 protein. The table includes roughly 670,000 distinct CDR3 sequences, roughly three fifths detected once. V lost 1 base to trimming and J lost 6 bases, with 13 bases between them. The V gene's germline CDR1 is LNHNV and CDR2 YYDKDF (reference sequence). CDR3 size: 16 residues. V gene TRBV15 combines with J gene TRBJ1-6; D is unresolved. The receptor was isolated from a girl aged 2 to 10 with multiple sclerosis. Sequencing was performed on blood. DNA of the CDR3: TGTGCCACCAGCAGAGGTGGGTCGAGGTTTAATTCACCCCTCCACTTT. It specifies CATSRGGSRFNSPLHF.